Listed here are 9 T cell receptor beta chains from one sample, sequenced in a study of CD8+ T cells in alopecia areata. Treatment: oral pan-JAK inhibitor, 5-10 mg twice daily. cDNA prepared by RNA extraction and subsequent reverse transcription served as the template for sequencing. Assay: immunoSEQ multiplex PCR; the TCRdb copy retains only in-frame clones and omits some. Here the sample spans about 300,000 clones, 55% to 70% being singletons. The specimen comprised CD4+ T cells sorted from blood, sampled at week 24, from a patient treated with tofacitinib. The receptors originated from a human donor with alopecia areata.

The rearrangement joins TRBV7-2 to TRBJ2-1; tentatively, D is TRBD1 or TRBD2 (7 bases each). Trimming took off 4 bases at V and 3 bases at J, with 13 bases between the two ends. CDR1 and CDR2 (germline): SGHTA, FQGNSA. This CDR3 is built from 15 residues. The CDR3 reads CASSSDREGYNEQFF. The CDR3 DNA is TGTGCCAGCAGCTCAGACAGGGAGGGCTACAATGAGCAGTTCTTC. Drawing the rest from reference TRBV7-2 and TRBJ2-1, the complete variable domain is GAGVSQSPSNKVTEKGKDVELRCDPISGHTALYWYRQSLGQGLEFLIYFQGNSAPDKSGLPSDRFSAERTGGSVSTLTIQRTQQEDSAVYLCASSSDREGYNEQFFGPGTRLTVL.

This clone was seen only once. The chain is built from TRBV30 and TRBJ2-7; D gene unclear. CDR3 size: 12 residues. Germline V CDR1 and CDR2: GTSNPN, SVGIG (reference sequence). The V gene lost 3 bases and the J gene lost 6 bases, with 12 bases spanning the gap. CDR3 sequence reads: CAWRFNHGEQYF. The CDR3 DNA reads TGTGCCTGGAGGTTCAACCACGGCGAGCAGTACTTC.

This chain links TRBV9 with TRBJ1-1, with D possibly being TRBD1 (5 bases). Per germline, CDR1 SGDLS and CDR2 YYNGEE. The germline V and J ends were trimmed by 1 base and 0 bases, with 10 bases remaining between them. This CDR3 is 15 amino acids long. The CDR3 loop is CASSVLGVMNTEAFF. The CDR3, as DNA: TGTGCCAGCAGCGTATTGGGGGTCATGAACACTGAAGCTTTCTTT.

The V call is TRBV5-1, the J call TRBJ2-6, with D tentatively TRBD1 (6 bases). Trimming shortened V by 0 bases and J by 0 bases, and 10 bases separated the two germline ends. This CDR3 is 17 amino acids long. The germline V gene has CDR1 SGHRS and CDR2 YFSETQ. The CDR3, as DNA: TGCGCCAGCAGCTTGGGGACAGCGATCTCTGGGGCCAACGTCCTGACTTTC. Protein sequence: CASSLGTAISGANVLTF.

This rearrangement joins TRBV7-3 to TRBJ1-2, with D possibly matching TRBD1 (5 bases). Germline V CDR1 and CDR2: SGHTA, FQGTGA. The CDR3 sequence is 13 residues long. Trimming shortened V by 5 bases and J by 8 bases, and 15 bases separated the two germline ends. As DNA, the CDR3 is TGTGCCAGCAGCGAGGGGTACCTCGGGGGCTACACCTTC. This translates into CASSEGYLGGYTF.

The rearrangement uses TRBV4-2 and TRBJ1-5; D remains unclear. V was shortened by 0 bases and J by 1 base, with 19 bases between the two germline ends. The CDR3 spans 19 residues. Germline CDR1 LGHNA, CDR2 YNFKEQ. The CDR3 here is CASSQDVPGLGLSNQPQHF. CDR3 nucleotides: TGTGCCAGCAGCCAAGATGTCCCCGGATTAGGACTCAGCAATCAGCCCCAGCATTTT.

The chain carries TRBV5-4 and TRBJ1-2; D uncertain. V dropped 0 bases and J dropped 3 bases, with 12 bases sitting between them. Per germline, CDR1 SGHNT and CDR2 YYREEE (reference sequence). The length of the CDR3 is 15 residues. The CDR3 DNA reads TGTGCCAGCAGCTTGGGCGGGCCAGCCGACTATGGCTACACCTTC. Amino acid sequence: CASSLGGPADYGYTF.

This clone has just one count. This sequence joins TRBV30 and TRBJ1-1; possible D gene TRBD1, 5 bases. This CDR3 has 14 residues. The V end was cut by 0 bases, the J end by 3 bases, with 11 bases between. CDR1 and CDR2 from the germline V gene are GTSNPN and SVGIG (reference sequence). CDR3 coding DNA: TGTGCCTGGAGTGTAGGAAGGGGCCACACTGAAGCTTTCTTT. This codes for CAWSVGRGHTEAFF. Full variable domain (outside the CDR3, taken from reference TRBV30 and TRBJ1-1): SQTIHQWPATLVQPVGSPLSLECTVEGTSNPNLYWYRQAAGRGLQLLFYSVGIGQISSEVPQNLSASRPQDRQFILSSKKLLLSDSGFYLCAWSVGRGHTEAFFGQGTRLTVV.

CDR3 DNA: TGCGCCAGCAGCCACCAGCGGGATACGCAGTATTTT. Translating gives CASSHQRDTQYF. The chain has TRBV4-1 and TRBJ2-3; perhaps TRBD2 as D (5 bases). The CDR3 runs to 12 residues. CDR1 and CDR2 (germline): MGHRA, YSYEKL. V lost 3 bases and J lost 6, with 7 bases in between.